These 11 T cell receptor beta chains originate from one sample sequenced in a study of T cell repertoires in cytomegalovirus infection. TCRdb processed the reads anew with MiXCR; each CDR3 protein has one entry. This table has roughly 760,000 distinct CDR3 sequences, 35% appearing once. The sample taken for sequencing was PBMCs. All receptors come from a human donor in good health (CMV status not recorded). Some clones in this sample may be carry-over from other donors' samples.

This clonotype has a handful of counts. The chain is built from TRBV12-5 and TRBJ1-6; the D gene is possibly TRBD1 (6 bases). V was cut by 6 bases and J by 10 bases, with 13 bases left in between. The CDR3 runs to 13 residues. In germline, CDR1 is LGHNT, CDR2 FRNRAP. The CDR3 bases are TGTGCTAGTGGACAGGACAGTTACTCACCCCTCCACTTT. It translates to CASGQDSYSPLHF. The full variable domain, in which reference TRBV12-5 and TRBJ1-6 provide the parts outside the CDR3, is DARVTQTPRHKVTEMGQEVTMRCQPILGHNTVFWYRQTMMQGLELLAYFRNRAPLDDSGMPKDRFSAEMPDATLATLKIQPSEPRDSAVYFCASGQDSYSPLHFGNGTRLTVT.

This chain uses TRBV28 with TRBJ2-2; D is unclear. This CDR3 is built from 14 residues. Trimming shortened V by 4 bases and J by 0 bases, and 6 bases separated the two germline ends. The germline gives CDR1 MDHEN, CDR2 SYDVKM. The chain's CDR3 is CASSSSSNTGELFF. The CDR3 bases are TGTGCCAGCAGTTCCAGCTCGAACACCGGGGAGCTGTTTTTT.

The sample holds a few counts of this clonotype. V and J are TRBV7-2 and TRBJ2-2; weak D call: TRBD2 (6 bases). The CDR3 sequence is 16 residues long. V lost 1 base, J lost 4 bases, and 13 bases lay in between. Looked up from germline, CDR1 is SGHTA and CDR2 is FQGNSA. For the CDR3, the DNA is TGTGCCAGCAGCTTAGTGGGCGGGGCGGGCACCGGGGAGCTGTTTTTT. Amino acid sequence: CASSLVGGAGTGELFF.

V gene TRBV10-3 combines with J gene TRBJ2-2, with 10 bases aligning to TRBD2. V shed 6 bases and J 0 bases; nucleotides not matched to a gene: 4. Germline CDR1 ENHRY, CDR2 SYGVKD. The CDR3 sequence is 16 residues long. The CDR3 region is CAIRGTSVTNTGELFF. CDR3 nucleotides: TGTGCCATCAGGGGGACTAGCGTAACGAACACCGGGGAGCTGTTTTTT.

J is TRBJ1-2 and V is TRBV7-8; D gene unclear. The CDR3 is 15 residues long. CDR1 is SGHVS and CDR2 is FQNEAQ in the germline V gene. Deletions cut 2 bases from V and 6 bases from J, with 16 bases between. CDR3: CASSLLAVPRHGYTF. The CDR3 nucleotides read TGTGCCAGCAGCTTATTGGCAGTTCCCCGCCATGGCTACACCTTC.

The CDR3 protein is CSATLTHRGGSNQPQHF. DNA for the CDR3: TGCAGTGCTACCCTCACGCACAGGGGTGGAAGCAATCAGCCCCAGCATTTT. V is TRBV20-1 and J is TRBJ1-5, with 7 bases aligning to TRBD1. J gave up 1 base and V 4 bases, and 13 bases lay outside the gene matches. This CDR3 region has 17 residues. The germline gives CDR1 DFQATT, CDR2 SNEGSKA (reference sequence).

This clonotype occurred once. The rearrangement joins TRBV2 to TRBJ1-1, with D hard to call. CDR3 size: 13 residues. V dropped 3 bases and J dropped 6 bases, with 11 bases sitting between them. Germline assignment: CDR1 SNHLY and CDR2 FYNNEI. CDR3 sequence reads: CASSDRNLPEAFF. The CDR3 coding sequence is TGTGCCAGCAGTGATCGGAACTTGCCTGAAGCTTTCTTT. Together with reference TRBV2 and TRBJ1-1, the CDR3 gives the full variable domain: EPEVTQTPSHQVTQMGQEVILRCVPISNHLYFYWYRQILGQKVEFLVSFYNNEISEKSEIFDDQFSVERPDGSNFTLKIRSTKLEDSAMYFCASSDRNLPEAFFGQGTRLTVV.

The CDR3 here is CSARRLAGGETQYF. CDR3 sequence (DNA): TGCAGTGCCAGACGCCTAGCGGGGGGTGAGACCCAGTACTTC. This chain connects TRBV20-1 to TRBJ2-5; TRBD2 agrees at 11 bases. The ends lost 6 bases at V and 5 bases at J; junction bases unmatched: 8. There are 14 residues in the CDR3. Germline assignment: CDR1 DFQATT and CDR2 SNEGSKA (reference sequence).

The chain combines TRBV2 with TRBJ2-3; 9 bases line up with TRBD2. The V gene end was trimmed by 4 bases and the J gene end by 4 bases; junction bases not matched to a gene: 6. Germline values: CDR1 SNHLY, CDR2 FYNNEI. The CDR3 is made up of 15 amino acids. CDR3 in amino acids: CASSGIVAGADTQYF. The CDR3 DNA is TGTGCCAGCAGTGGAATAGTAGCGGGAGCAGATACGCAGTATTTT.

This clonotype was observed a few times. In DNA, the CDR3 is TGTGCCAGCAACACGGGACAGACGAACACCGGGGAGCTGTTTTTT. Its translation: CASNTGQTNTGELFF. This rearrangement joins TRBV12-3 or TRBV12-4 to TRBJ2-2; 7 bases match TRBD1. The CDR3 has 15 residues. Losses at the gene ends were 7 bases for V and 0 bases for J; bases not matched to a gene: 5.

The sample holds many counts of this clonotype. The chain carries TRBV7-8 and TRBJ2-3, with TRBD2 identical over 9 bases. Germline loops: CDR1 SGHVS, CDR2 FQNEAQ. J gave up 6 bases and V 5 bases, and 12 bases lay outside the gene matches. CDR3 size: 16 residues. The CDR3 protein is CASSPRGLARRDTQYF. The CDR3 nucleotides read TGTGCCAGCAGCCCCCGAGGACTAGCGAGAAGGGATACGCAGTATTTT.